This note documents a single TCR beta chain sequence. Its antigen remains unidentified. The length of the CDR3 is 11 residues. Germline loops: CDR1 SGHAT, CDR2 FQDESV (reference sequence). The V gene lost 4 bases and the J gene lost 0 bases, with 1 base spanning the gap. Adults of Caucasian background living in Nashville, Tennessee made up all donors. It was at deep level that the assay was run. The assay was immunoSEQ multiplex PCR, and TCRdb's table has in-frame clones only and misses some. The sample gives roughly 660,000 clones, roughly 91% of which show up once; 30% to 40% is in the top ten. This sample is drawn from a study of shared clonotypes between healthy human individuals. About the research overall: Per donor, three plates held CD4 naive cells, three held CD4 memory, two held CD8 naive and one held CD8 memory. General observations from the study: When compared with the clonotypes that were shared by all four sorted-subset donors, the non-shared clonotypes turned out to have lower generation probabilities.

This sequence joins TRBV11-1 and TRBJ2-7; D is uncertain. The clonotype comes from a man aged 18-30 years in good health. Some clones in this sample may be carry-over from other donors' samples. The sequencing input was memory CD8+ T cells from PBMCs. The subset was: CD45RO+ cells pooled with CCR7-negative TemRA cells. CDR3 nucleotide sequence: TGTGCCAGCAGCTACTCCTACGAGCAGTACTTC. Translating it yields CASSYSYEQYF.